This T cell receptor (beta chain) was recovered during a study of T cells in Graves' hyperthyroidism and ophthalmopathy. Across the study: Once the initial diagnosis was made, peripheral blood was obtained before any treatment.

Study-wide results and caveats: Among thyroid clonotypes expanded above 0.001, most also appeared in blood.

This clonotype was picked up many times. As yet, its antigen is unknown. The junction departs from germline at one end; a sequencing error may be responsible. CDR3 length equals 13 residues. Germline V CDR1 and CDR2: SGHAT, FQNNGV. The PBMCs were sourced from fresh peripheral blood (around 9.9 ml). Regions amplified from RNA transcripts were the TCR beta CDR3 regions. An initial round of RT-PCR targeting the TCR CDR3 relied on the HTBI primer set. TCRdb processed the multiplex PCR reads anew with MiXCR; each CDR3 protein has one entry. The sample gives 250,000 to 300,000 distinct CDR3 sequences, less than 15% of which show up once; about an eighth is in the top ten.

V usage is TRBV11-2 and J usage is TRBJ1-5; D not certain. This TCR was recovered from a woman aged 40 to 50 with Graves' hyperthyroidism that later progressed to Graves' ophthalmopathy. The material sequenced was blood. DNA for the CDR3: TGTGCCAGCAGCGTAGACCGTGATCAGCCCCAGCATTTT. This encodes CASSVDRDQPQHF.